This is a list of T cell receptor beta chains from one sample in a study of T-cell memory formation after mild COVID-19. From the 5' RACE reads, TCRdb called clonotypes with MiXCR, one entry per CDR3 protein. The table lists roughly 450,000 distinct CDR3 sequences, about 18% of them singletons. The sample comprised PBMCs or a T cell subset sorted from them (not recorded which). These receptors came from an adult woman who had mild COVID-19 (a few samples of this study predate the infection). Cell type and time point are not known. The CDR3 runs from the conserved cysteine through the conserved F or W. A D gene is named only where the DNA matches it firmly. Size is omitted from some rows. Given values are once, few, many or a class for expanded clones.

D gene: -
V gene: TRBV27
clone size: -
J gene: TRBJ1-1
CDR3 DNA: TGTGCCAGCAGTCCCTATTTGGGTCAGCGCGACACTGAAGCTTTCTTT
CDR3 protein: CASSPYLGQRDTEAFF

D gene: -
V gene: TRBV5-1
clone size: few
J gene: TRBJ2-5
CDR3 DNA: TGCGCCAGCAGCGTTTCTAGGGGCGAGACCCAGTACTTC
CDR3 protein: CASSVSRGETQYF

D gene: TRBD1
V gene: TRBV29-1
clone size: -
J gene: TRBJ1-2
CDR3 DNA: TGCAGCGTGGGGACAGCCGTTAACTATGGCTACACCTTC
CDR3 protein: CSVGTAVNYGYTF

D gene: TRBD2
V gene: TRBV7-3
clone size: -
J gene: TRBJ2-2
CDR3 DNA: TGTGCCAGCAGCCCCGCGGGAGGGCCCGGCACCGGGGAGCTGTTTTTT
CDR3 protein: CASSPAGGPGTGELFF

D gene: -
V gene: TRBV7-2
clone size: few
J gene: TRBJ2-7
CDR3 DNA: TGTGCCAGCAGCCCGATCGGCGTCACCTACGAGCAGTACTTC
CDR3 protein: CASSPIGVTYEQYF

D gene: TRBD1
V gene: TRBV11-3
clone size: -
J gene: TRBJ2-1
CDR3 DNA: TGTGCCAGAAACCTACAGGGGGAGGATGAGCAGTTCTTC
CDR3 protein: CARNLQGEDEQFF

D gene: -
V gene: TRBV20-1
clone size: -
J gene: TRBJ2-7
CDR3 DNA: TGCAGTGCTACCGGATCCTACGAGCAGTACTTC
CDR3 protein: CSATGSYEQYF

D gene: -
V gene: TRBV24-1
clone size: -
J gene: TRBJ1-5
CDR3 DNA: TGTGCCACCAGTGATACTTCAGGGCCTCAGCCCCAGCATTTT
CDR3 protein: CATSDTSGPQPQHF

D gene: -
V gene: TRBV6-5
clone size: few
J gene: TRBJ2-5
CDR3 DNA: TGTGCCAGCAGTTATCTGACAAACCAAGAGACCCAGTACTTC
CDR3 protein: CASSYLTNQETQYF

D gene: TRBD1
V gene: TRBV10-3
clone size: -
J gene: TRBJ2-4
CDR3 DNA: TGTGCCAGGAAATCGGGACAGGGGGCGCAGGACATTCAGTACTTC
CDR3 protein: CARKSGQGAQDIQYF

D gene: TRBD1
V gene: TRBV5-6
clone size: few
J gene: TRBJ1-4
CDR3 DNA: TGTGCCAGCAGCGGAACCGGGACAGGGGATGAAAAACTGTTTTTT
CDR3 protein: CASSGTGTGDEKLFF

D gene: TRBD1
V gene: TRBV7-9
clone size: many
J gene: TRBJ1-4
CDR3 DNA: TGTGCCAGCAGCCAAGGACAGGGGGCAGAAAAACTGTTTTTT
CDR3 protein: CASSQGQGAEKLFF

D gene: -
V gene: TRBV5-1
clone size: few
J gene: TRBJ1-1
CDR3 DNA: TGCGCCAGCAGCTTGGTAACAGGGTCGTTGATGAACACTGAAGCTTTCTTT
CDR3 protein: CASSLVTGSLMNTEAFF

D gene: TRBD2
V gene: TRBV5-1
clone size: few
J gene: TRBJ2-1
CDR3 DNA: TGCGCCAGCAGCTCGTTACTAGCGGGAGACAATGAGCAGTTCTTC
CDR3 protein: CASSSLLAGDNEQFF

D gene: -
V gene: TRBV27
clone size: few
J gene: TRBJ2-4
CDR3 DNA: TGTGCCAGCCGGAGGGACGGGACCAAAAACATTCAGTACTTC
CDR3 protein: CASRRDGTKNIQYF

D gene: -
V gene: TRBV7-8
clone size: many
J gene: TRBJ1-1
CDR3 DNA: TGTGCCAGCAGCTTACGGGTAGGGAGCACTGAAGCTTTCTTT
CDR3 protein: CASSLRVGSTEAFF

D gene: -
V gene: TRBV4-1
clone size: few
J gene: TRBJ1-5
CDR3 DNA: TGCGCCAGCAGCCAAGATTGGTCTTTAGGACAGCTCAATCAGCCCCAGCATTTT
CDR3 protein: CASSQDWSLGQLNQPQHF

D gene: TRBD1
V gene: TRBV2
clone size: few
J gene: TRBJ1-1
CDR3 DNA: TGTGCCAGCAGCGTCAGGGACAGGGGTACGACTGAAGCTTTCTTT
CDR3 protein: CASSVRDRGTTEAFF

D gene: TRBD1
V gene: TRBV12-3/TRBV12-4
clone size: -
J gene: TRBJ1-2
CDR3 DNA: TGTGCCAGCAGTAAGCCGGGACAGGGTTCGCCGAAGCTTGATGGCTACACCTTC
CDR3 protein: CASSKPGQGSPKLDGYTF

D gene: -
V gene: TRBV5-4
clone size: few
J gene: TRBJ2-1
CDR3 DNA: TGTGCCAGCAGCTTGAGTGGTCCTTCCTACAATGAGCAGTTCTTC
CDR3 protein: CASSLSGPSYNEQFF

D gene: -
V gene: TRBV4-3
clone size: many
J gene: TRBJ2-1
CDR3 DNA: TGCGCCAGCAGCCAAGGGACTTTACTTACGCAGTTCTTC
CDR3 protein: CASSQGTLLTQFF

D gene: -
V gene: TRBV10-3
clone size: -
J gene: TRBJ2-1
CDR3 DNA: TGTGCCGCCCAAGAGGATGGGAGCTCCTACAATGAGCAGTTCTTC
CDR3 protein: CAAQEDGSSYNEQFF

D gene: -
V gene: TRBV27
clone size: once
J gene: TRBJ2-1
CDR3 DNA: TGTGCCAGCAGGCCGGGAATCAATGAGCAGTTCTTC
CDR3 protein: CASRPGINEQFF

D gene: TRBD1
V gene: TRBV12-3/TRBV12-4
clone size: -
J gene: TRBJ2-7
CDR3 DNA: TGTGCCAGCAGTTTATACAGGGGTGGGGCCTACGAGCAGTACTTC
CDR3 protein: CASSLYRGGAYEQYF

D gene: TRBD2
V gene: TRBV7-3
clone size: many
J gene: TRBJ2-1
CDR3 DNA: TGTGCCAGCAGCTCGATGACTAGCGGGGGGGCTGATGAGCAGTTCTTC
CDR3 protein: CASSSMTSGGADEQFF

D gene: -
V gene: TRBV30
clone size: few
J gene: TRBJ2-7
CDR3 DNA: TGTGCCTGGAGTGGGGGGGAGTCATTTTACGAGCAGTACTTC
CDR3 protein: CAWSGGESFYEQYF

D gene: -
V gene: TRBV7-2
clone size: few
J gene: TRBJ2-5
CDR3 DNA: TGTGCCAGCAGCTTAGCCGGGAGTGCAGAGACCCAGTACTTC
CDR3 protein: CASSLAGSAETQYF

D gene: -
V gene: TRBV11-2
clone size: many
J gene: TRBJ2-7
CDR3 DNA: TGTGCCAGCAGCTTTTCGGACTCCTACGAGCAGTACTTC
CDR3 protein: CASSFSDSYEQYF

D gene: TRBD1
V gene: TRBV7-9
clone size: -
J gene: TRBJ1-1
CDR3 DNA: TGTGCCAGCAGCTTAGGGGCCGAGGCAGGGGGTAGGACTGAAGCTTTCTTT
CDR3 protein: CASSLGAEAGGRTEAFF

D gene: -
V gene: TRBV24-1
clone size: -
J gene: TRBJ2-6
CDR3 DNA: TGTGCCACCAGTGACCCCGTTGGAGGGGGGCGTCGTGGGGCCAACGTCCTGACTTTC
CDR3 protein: CATSDPVGGGRRGANVLTF

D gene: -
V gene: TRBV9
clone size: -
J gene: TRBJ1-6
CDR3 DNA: TGTGCCAGCAGCGGAAATTCACCCCTCCACTTT
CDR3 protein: CASSGNSPLHF

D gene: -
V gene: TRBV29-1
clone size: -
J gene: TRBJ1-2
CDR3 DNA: TGCAGCGTCTCTCCCAGGGCGAACGGCTACACCTTC
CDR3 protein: CSVSPRANGYTF

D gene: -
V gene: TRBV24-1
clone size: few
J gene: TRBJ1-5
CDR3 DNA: TGTGCCACCAGGGTCAATAGCAATCAGCCCCAGCATTTT
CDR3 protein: CATRVNSNQPQHF

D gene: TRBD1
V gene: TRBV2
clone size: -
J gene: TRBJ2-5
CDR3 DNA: TGTGCCAGCAGGAAGGACAGGGGGCCAACAGAGACCCAGTACTTC
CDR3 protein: CASRKDRGPTETQYF

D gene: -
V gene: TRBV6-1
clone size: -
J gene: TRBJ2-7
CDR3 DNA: TGTGCCAGCAGGGCCGGGACACCCTACGAGCAGTACTTC
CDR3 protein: CASRAGTPYEQYF

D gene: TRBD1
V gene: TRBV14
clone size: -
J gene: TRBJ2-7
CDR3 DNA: TGTGCCAGCAGCCACGGCCGACAGGGGAGCCACGAGCAGTACTTC
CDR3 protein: CASSHGRQGSHEQYF

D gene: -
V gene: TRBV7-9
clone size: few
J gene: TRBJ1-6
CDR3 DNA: TGTGCCAGCAGCGATCAGGGTTCCTATAATTCACCCCTCCACTTT
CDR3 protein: CASSDQGSYNSPLHF

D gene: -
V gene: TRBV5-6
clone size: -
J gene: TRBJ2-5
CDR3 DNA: TGTGCCAGCAGCTCGACCAACTTCAGGGTAGGGGAGACCCAGTACTTC
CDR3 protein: CASSSTNFRVGETQYF

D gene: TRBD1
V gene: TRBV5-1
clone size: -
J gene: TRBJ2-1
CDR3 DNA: TGCGCCAGCTCACCCGGGGACAGGGTCTGGAATGAGCAGTTCTTC
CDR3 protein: CASSPGDRVWNEQFF

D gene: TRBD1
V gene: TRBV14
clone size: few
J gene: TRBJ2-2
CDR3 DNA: TGTGCCAGCAGTAGACAGGGGATCAACACCGGGGAGCTGTTTTTT
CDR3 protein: CASSRQGINTGELFF

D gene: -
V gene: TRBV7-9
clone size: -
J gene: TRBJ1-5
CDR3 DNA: TGTGCCAGCAGCTTAGGAAGGGAGATCAATCAGCCCCAGCATTTT
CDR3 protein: CASSLGREINQPQHF

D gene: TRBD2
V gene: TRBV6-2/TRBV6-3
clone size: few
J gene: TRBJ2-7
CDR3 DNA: TGTGCCAGCAGTACGACTAGCGGAAGCTCCTACGAGCAGTACTTC
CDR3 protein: CASSTTSGSSYEQYF

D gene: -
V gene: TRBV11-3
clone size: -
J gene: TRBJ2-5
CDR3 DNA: TGTGCCAGCAGTATTCGATCGCCAGGGGAGACCCAGTACTTC
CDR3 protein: CASSIRSPGETQYF

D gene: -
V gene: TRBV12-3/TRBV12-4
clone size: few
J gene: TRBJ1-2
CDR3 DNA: TGTGCCAGCAGTGACACAGGGATCTATGGCTACACCTTC
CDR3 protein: CASSDTGIYGYTF

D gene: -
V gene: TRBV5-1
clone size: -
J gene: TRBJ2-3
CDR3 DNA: TGCGCCAGCAGCTTGGTACAGAGCACAGATACGCAGTATTTT
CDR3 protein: CASSLVQSTDTQYF

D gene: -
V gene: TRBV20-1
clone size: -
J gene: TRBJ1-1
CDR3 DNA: TGCAGTGCTAGCGCTGGGGCGCGAGGCACTGAAGCTTTCTTT
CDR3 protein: CSASAGARGTEAFF

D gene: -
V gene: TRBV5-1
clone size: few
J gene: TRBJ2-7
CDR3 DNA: TGCGCCAGCAGCTTGATACCGGACTCCTCCTACGAGCAGTACTTC
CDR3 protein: CASSLIPDSSYEQYF

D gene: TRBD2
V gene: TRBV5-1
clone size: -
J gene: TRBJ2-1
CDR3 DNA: TGCGCCAGCAGCTCAATTACTAGCGGGGGGGCCCACAATGAGCAGTTCTTC
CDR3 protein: CASSSITSGGAHNEQFF

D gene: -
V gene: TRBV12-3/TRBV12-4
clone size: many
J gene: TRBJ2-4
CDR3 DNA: TGTGCCAGCGCTACGTCGAGCATTCAGTACTTC
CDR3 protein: CASATSSIQYF